This TCR beta chain appears in the sequencing data of a study of radiation and T cells in renal cell carcinoma. Background on the study: Nephrectomy followed 15 Gy stereotactic body radiation by 4 weeks. Study observations and caveats: Baseline intratumoral clonotype presence is unknown without pretreatment biopsies.

Comments on this clone: As yet, its antigen is unknown.

V was pared by 4 bases and J by 5 bases, with 9 bases between. This CDR3 has 12 residues. The germline V gene has CDR1 SGHRS and CDR2 YFSETQ. Assay: immunoSEQ multiplex PCR; the TCRdb copy retains only in-frame clones and omits some. Among about 120,000 clones listed, 81% were seen once. The time point is: blood 2 weeks post-SBRT. The treatment: 15 Gy SBRT to primary tumor, nephrectomy 4 weeks later. After SBRT, blood was collected at 2 and 4 weeks, plus baseline. This renal cell carcinoma was of the clear cell type. This clonotype was obtained from a man over 45 with renal cell carcinoma. J is TRBJ1-1 and V is TRBV5-1, with D tentatively TRBD1 (6 bases). Source: blood, taken from a patient whose treatment included radiotherapy and nephrectomy. In DNA, the CDR3 is TGCGCCAGCAGCGCGGACAGAACTGAAGCTTTCTTT. Translating gives CASSADRTEAFF.